These 25 T cell receptor beta chains originate from one sample sequenced in a study of T cells in Graves' hyperthyroidism and ophthalmopathy. RNA transcripts gave rise to amplified TCR beta CDR3 regions. HTBI primers drove first-round RT-PCR of the TCR CDR3. MiXCR, run by TCRdb on the multiplex PCR reads, gives a single entry per CDR3 protein. The data hold about 500,000 distinct CDR3 sequences, with approximately 17% observed a single time. Sequences were obtained from blood. The receptor set was obtained from a woman aged 18 to 35 with Graves' ophthalmopathy.

This clonotype has more than one count but fewer than ten. The chain combines TRBV20-1 with TRBJ2-3; TRBD2 aligns across 11 bases. The germline V gene encodes CDR1 DFQATT and CDR2 SNEGSKA (reference sequence). The CDR3 covers 16 residues. V lost 0 bases and J lost 4; bases outside the gene matches: 6. The CDR3 is CSARDSTSGMPDTQYF. As DNA, the CDR3 is TGCAGTGCTAGAGATTCGACTAGCGGGATGCCAGATACGCAGTATTTT.

Many counts were recorded for this clonotype. V gene TRBV30 combines with J gene TRBJ1-1; 7 bases are shared with TRBD1. Germline V lookup: CDR1 GTSNPN, CDR2 SVGIG (reference sequence). With 8 bases clipped from V and 10 bases from J, the junction kept 13 bases outside the gene matches. The CDR3 covers 12 residues. CDR3 sequence (DNA): TGTGCCCGGCGGGGACAGCCCCATGGAGCTTTCTTT. Amino acid sequence: CARRGQPHGAFF. Variable domain in full (rest from reference TRBV30 and TRBJ1-1): SQTIHQWPATLVQPVGSPLSLECTVEGTSNPNLYWYRQAAGRGLQLLFYSVGIGQISSEVPQNLSASRPQDRQFILSSKKLLLSDSGFYLCARRGQPHGAFFGQGTRLTVV.

V usage is TRBV4-2 and J usage is TRBJ2-5; D is unresolved. Germline V CDR1 and CDR2: LGHNA, YNFKEQ. Trimming stripped 0 bases from V and 6 bases from J, with 5 bases between. The CDR3 length is 12 residues. The CDR3 spells CASSQDAKTQYF. CDR3 nucleotides: TGTGCCAGCAGCCAAGACGCAAAGACCCAGTACTTC.

This clonotype was seen repeatedly, ten times or more. The rearrangement joins TRBV7-2 to TRBJ2-5, with D perhaps assigned TRBD1 or TRBD2 (5 bases each). Per germline, CDR1 SGHTA and CDR2 FQGNSA. The V end lost 5 bases, the J end lost 3 bases, and 13 bases lay between the germline ends. This CDR3 is 14 amino acids long. Here the CDR3 DNA reads TGTGCCAGCAGCCCCGGGACGGTGGAAGAGACCCAGTACTTC. Translation: CASSPGTVEETQYF.

Only a few counts were recorded for this clonotype. With a much larger clone just one base away, this may be a read error. The V call is TRBV30, the J call TRBJ1-2, with a possible D match to TRBD1 (5 bases). Germline assignment: CDR1 GTSNPN and CDR2 SVGIG (reference sequence). V lost 8 bases to trimming and J lost 5 bases, with 18 bases between them. This CDR3 is built from 13 residues. CDR3 bases: TGTGCCCGAGGGGCAGGGTCAGGATATGGCTACACCTTC. Translating gives CARGAGSGYGYTF.

This clonotype was seen at least ten times. J is TRBJ2-7 and V is TRBV3-1; 11 bases agree with TRBD2. J lost 6 bases, V lost 3 bases, and 10 bases had no gene match. Germline loops: CDR1 LGHDT, CDR2 YNNKEL (reference sequence). The CDR3 has 16 amino acids. The CDR3 bases are TGTGCCAGCAGCCAGGACCCCCCCACTAGCGGGAGCGAGCAGTACTTC. It specifies CASSQDPPTSGSEQYF.

This clonotype was counted at least ten times. The V gene is TRBV5-1, the J gene TRBJ1-1; D is perhaps TRBD1 (5 bases). This CDR3 is built from 14 residues. The V gene's germline CDR1 is SGHRS and CDR2 YFSETQ. The V and J ends lost 6 bases and 2 bases respectively, with 14 bases between them. The CDR3 DNA is TGCGCCAGCACCGAGCGGGGCCTCAACACTGAAGCTTTCTTT. The encoded protein is CASTERGLNTEAFF. The variable domain in full, completed from reference TRBV5-1 and TRBJ1-1, reads KAGVTQTPRYLIKTRGQQVTLSCSPISGHRSVSWYQQTPGQGLQFLFEYFSETQRNKGNFPGRFSGRQFSNSRSEMNVSTLELGDSALYLCASTERGLNTEAFFGQGTRLTVV.

The chain employs TRBV5-1 and TRBJ2-6, with 7 bases lining up with TRBD1. CDR1 is SGHRS and CDR2 is YFSETQ in the germline V gene. This CDR3 has 16 residues. The junction had 8 bases not matched to a gene; V was cut back by 4 bases and J by 4 bases. The CDR3: CASSADRILGANVLTF. The CDR3 nucleotides read TGCGCCAGCAGCGCGGACAGGATTCTGGGGGCCAACGTCCTGACTTTC.

This clonotype was seen a few times. The chain recombines TRBV6-1 with TRBJ1-4, with D unclear. The CDR3 has 11 residues. V was pared by 2 bases and J by 8 bases, with 3 bases between. Germline CDR1 is MNHNS and CDR2 is SASEGT. The CDR3 DNA is TGTGCCAGCAGTGAAATGGAAAAACTGTTTTTT. It specifies CASSEMEKLFF.

This clonotype appeared a few times. The V call is TRBV28, the J call TRBJ2-5; TRBD1 aligns across 7 bases. The V segment lost 8 bases and the J segment 5 bases; nucleotides outside the gene matches: 14. The CDR3 sequence is 15 residues long. Germline V gene sequence: CDR1 MDHEN, CDR2 SYDVKM. The CDR3 loop reads CASGAGTAGVETQYF. The CDR3, as DNA: TGTGCCAGCGGAGCCGGGACAGCTGGAGTTGAGACCCAGTACTTC.

The V gene is TRBV20-1, the J gene TRBJ1-2, with D unclear. V dropped 2 bases and J dropped 14 bases, with 15 bases sitting between them. The CDR3 extends over 11 amino acids. From germline, CDR1 is DFQATT and CDR2 SNEGSKA (reference sequence). The CDR3, as DNA: TGCAGTGCTAGACGGTCAGCCGCTTATACCTTC. Its protein product is CSARRSAAYTF.

In its sample, this clonotype was seen many times. The CDR3 coding sequence is TGTGCCAGCAGCCCCGGGACAGCTAGCAATCAGCCCCAGCATTTT. Its translation: CASSPGTASNQPQHF. This chain links TRBV7-8 with TRBJ1-5, with TRBD1 matching 7 bases. Per germline, CDR1 SGHVS and CDR2 FQNEAQ. V lost 5 bases, J lost 0 bases, and 4 bases stayed unmatched. The CDR3 is 15 amino acids.

V and J are TRBV6-1 and TRBJ1-2, with TRBD1 identical over 7 bases. Germline V lookup: CDR1 MNHNS, CDR2 SASEGT. The CDR3 is made up of 16 amino acids. After removal of 8 bases from V and 0 bases from J, the junction contained 12 bases not matched to a gene. CDR3 sequence (DNA): TGTGCCAGCTCTACGTGGGACAGCTCATCTAACTATGGCTACACCTTC. This codes for CASSTWDSSSNYGYTF.

This clonotype was recorded at least ten times. The chain couples TRBV20-1 to TRBJ2-7, with 8 positions matching TRBD1. Germline lookup yields CDR1 DFQATT and CDR2 SNEGSKA (reference sequence). With 4 bases clipped from V and 4 bases from J, the junction kept 3 bases outside the gene matches. CDR3 length: 12 residues. The CDR3 region has the DNA TGCAGTGCTACAGGGGGCGGTTACGAGCAGTACTTC. It yields the protein CSATGGGYEQYF.

This clonotype was counted at least ten times. This chain connects TRBV7-2 to TRBJ2-5; D perhaps matches TRBD2 (6 bases). There are 11 residues in the CDR3. Germline CDR1 and CDR2: SGHTA and FQGNSA. Trimming cost V 5 bases and J 13 bases, with 14 bases left between them. CDR3 in DNA: TGTGCCAGCAGCCAGCTGGGGGGTCCGTACTTC. Amino acids: CASSQLGGPYF.

For this clonotype: A clone one base away is much larger, so this may be a read error. J is TRBJ1-5 and V is TRBV27; D is uncertain. V was trimmed by 2 bases and J by 6 bases, leaving 11 bases between them. Germline CDR1 and CDR2: MNHEY and SMNVEV (reference sequence). This CDR3 comprises 14 residues. CDR3 loop: CASSLLDQAQPQHF. Here the CDR3 DNA reads TGTGCCAGCAGTTTACTAGATCAGGCTCAGCCCCAGCATTTT.

The sample holds many counts of this clonotype. The J gene is TRBJ2-5, the V gene TRBV7-2; D gene ambiguous. CDR1 is SGHTA, CDR2 FQGNSA, per germline. The germline V and J ends were trimmed by 6 bases and 5 bases, with 13 bases remaining between them. This CDR3 has 13 amino acids. The CDR3 here is CASSSDPGETQYF. The CDR3 region has the DNA TGTGCCAGCAGTTCAGACCCGGGTGAGACCCAGTACTTC.

This clonotype was picked up a small number of times. This chain joins TRBV9 and TRBJ2-3; D possibly corresponds to TRBD2 (7 bases). CDR1 is SGDLS, CDR2 YYNGEE, per germline. The germline V and J ends were trimmed by 5 bases and 2 bases, with 21 bases remaining between them. The CDR3 is made up of 17 amino acids. CDR3 sequence reads: CASSQHHTGGPTDTQYF. CDR3 coding DNA: TGTGCCAGCAGTCAACACCACACCGGGGGGCCCACAGATACGCAGTATTTT.

This clonotype was seen a handful of times. The chain is built from TRBV14 and TRBJ1-2; D is unresolved. Germline V gene sequence: CDR1 SGHDN, CDR2 FVKESK. The V gene lost 1 base and the J gene lost 7 bases, with 10 bases spanning the gap. CDR3 size: 13 residues. The CDR3 DNA reads as TGTGCCAGCAGCCAAGCTGGGGTTGGTGGCTACACCTTC. Its translation: CASSQAGVGGYTF.

The rearrangement links TRBV4-2 to TRBJ1-1; D unresolved. V shed 0 bases and J shed 3 bases, with 8 bases lying between them. The CDR3 loop spans 14 amino acids. Germline-derived CDR1 and CDR2 are LGHNA and YNFKEQ. CDR3 in amino acids: CASSQEHRDTEAFF. The CDR3 nucleotides read TGTGCCAGCAGCCAAGAACACAGAGACACTGAAGCTTTCTTT.

The rearrangement uses TRBV15 and TRBJ2-7, with D hard to call. Germline CDR1 and CDR2: LNHNV and YYDKDF (reference sequence). The CDR3 extends over 14 amino acids. Trimming removed 5 bases from V and 2 bases from J, with 13 bases in between. The CDR3 protein is CATSVKALAYEQYF. CDR3 bases: TGTGCCACCAGCGTCAAAGCGCTCGCCTACGAGCAGTACTTC.

This clonotype was detected ten times or more. The J gene is TRBJ2-7, the V gene TRBV30; 10 bases align to TRBD2. The CDR3 runs 15 residues. The germline V gene has CDR1 GTSNPN and CDR2 SVGIG (reference sequence). Trimming took 2 bases from V and 6 from J; bases not matched to a gene: 10. The CDR3, as DNA: TGTGCCTGGAGTCCGGCTAGCGGGAGAATGGCCGAGCAGTACTTC. Translated, it gives CAWSPASGRMAEQYF.

V usage is TRBV12-3 or TRBV12-4 and J usage is TRBJ2-2, with D tentatively TRBD1 (6 bases). With 3 bases removed from V and 6 bases from J, the gap between germline ends came to 11 bases. This CDR3 spans 14 amino acids. The CDR3 nucleotides read TGTGCCAGCAGTTTTTATGAGGGGGCCGGGGAGCTGTTTTTT. Its translation is CASSFYEGAGELFF.

The chain joins TRBV27 to TRBJ2-7; possibly TRBD2 for D (5 bases). Germline V gene lookup returns CDR1 MNHEY and CDR2 SMNVEV (reference sequence). The length of the CDR3 is 15 residues. V was trimmed by 3 bases and J by 6 bases, leaving 18 bases between them. In DNA, the CDR3 is TGTGCCAGCAGTTTGGAGGCCTCACACCGGGCCGAGCAGTACTTC. This gives the protein CASSLEASHRAEQYF.

This clonotype was detected many times. The rearrangement uses TRBV28 and TRBJ2-5, with D perhaps TRBD1 or TRBD2 (6 bases each). Deletions cut 2 bases from V and 3 bases from J, with 10 bases between. Germline V gives CDR1 MDHEN, CDR2 SYDVKM. This CDR3 is 14 amino acids long. The CDR3: CASSLRGPKETQYF. The CDR3 nucleotides read TGTGCCAGCAGTTTACGGGGGCCCAAAGAGACCCAGTACTTC.